What follows describes a single T cell receptor (beta chain). The target antigen is unknown. CDR1 is SGHRS and CDR2 is YFSETQ in the germline V gene. This CDR3 region has 15 residues. The ends were cut back, 0 bases at V and 5 bases at J, with 12 bases in the middle. This sample stems from a study of T cell responses to AZD1222 COVID-19 vaccine. General study results and limits: As reported, nearly half of all spike-specific TCRs target variant regions that are unmutated. Spike-specific TCR breadth rose after two AZD1222 doses, and depth rose as well.

TCRdb's table, derived via immunoSEQ multiplex PCR, lists solely in-frame clones and lacks some. The data contain 150,000 or so clones, about nine tenths of them singletons. The chain employs TRBV5-1 and TRBJ2-1; D might be TRBD2 (6 bases). This clonotype was obtained from an adult in good health. The sequencing used peripheral blood, collected on day 0 of AZD1222 vaccination. CDR3 DNA: TGCGCCAGCAGCTTGGCCCCGGGGACTCACAATGAGCAGTTCTTC. Translation: CASSLAPGTHNEQFF.